The 24 T cell receptor beta chains below all came from one sample that was sequenced in a study of blood T cell repertoires in COVID-19. Only in-frame clones appear in the TCRdb table, and some are missing; sequencing was by immunoSEQ multiplex PCR. This table has about 260,000 clones, around nine tenths appearing once. Sequencing used peripheral blood. The source of these receptors is a man aged 40-49 years who had recovered from COVID-19.

The chain employs TRBV4-3 and TRBJ2-1; 9 bases are a match to TRBD2. V trimming: 2 bases; J trimming: 6 bases; junction bases outside the gene matches: 5. CDR1 and CDR2 from the germline V gene are LGHNA and YSLEER. The CDR3 sequence is 15 residues long. CDR3 DNA: TGCGCCAGCAGCCAACGCGGGGGGGCGGTCAATGAGCAGTTCTTC. Protein product: CASSQRGGAVNEQFF.

This clone was counted a few times. This chain uses TRBV30 with TRBJ2-1; possibly TRBD1 for D (6 bases). The CDR3 consists of 11 residues. The germline gives CDR1 GTSNPN, CDR2 SVGIG (reference sequence). The V gene lost 5 bases and the J gene lost 12 bases, with 14 bases spanning the gap. The CDR3 spells CAWSARGGQFF. The CDR3 coding sequence is TGTGCCTGGTCCGCCAGGGGCGGGCAGTTCTTC.

This chain uses TRBV27 with TRBJ1-2; 10 positions match TRBD1. The CDR3 totals 15 residues. V was clipped by 3 bases and J by 4 bases; unmatched bases: 5. Germline values: CDR1 MNHEY, CDR2 SMNVEV (reference sequence). In nucleotides, the CDR3 is TGTGCCAGCAGTTTGACAGGGGGCAACTTCTATGGCTACACCTTC. Amino acids: CASSLTGGNFYGYTF.

CDR3 DNA: TGTGCCATCAGTGAGTCGTCTGGGGAGGAAAAACTGTTTTTT. Amino acids: CAISESSGEEKLFF. The chain uses TRBV10-3 and TRBJ1-4, with unresolved D. In germline, CDR1 is ENHRY, CDR2 SYGVKD. CDR3 length: 14 amino acids. V was pared by 0 bases and J by 8 bases, with 10 bases between.

The rearrangement joins TRBV6-5 to TRBJ2-2, with TRBD2 matching 7 bases. Germline V gene data show CDR1 as MNHEY and CDR2 as SVGAGI. V lost 6 bases to trimming and J lost 7 bases; unmatched junction nucleotides: 8. The CDR3 loop spans 14 amino acids. The CDR3 is CASSRTRRGGELFF. CDR3 nucleotides: TGTGCCAGCAGCAGGACTAGACGGGGCGGGGAGCTGTTTTTT.

The table lists this clone with a count of one. V is TRBV6-5 and J is TRBJ1-6; unclear D gene. This CDR3 region has 14 residues. Germline CDR1 is MNHEY and CDR2 is SVGAGI. V was pared by 0 bases and J by 9 bases, with 9 bases between. CDR3: CASSYSPAASPLHF. The CDR3 nucleotides read TGTGCCAGCAGTTACTCGCCGGCGGCTTCACCCCTCCACTTT.

The rearrangement uses TRBV3-1 (or the pseudogene TRBV3-2) and TRBJ2-7, with 10 bases identical to TRBD2. The V and J ends lost 5 bases and 5 bases, in that order; junction bases with no gene match: 12. Germline V gene data show CDR1 as LGHDT and CDR2 as YNNKEL (reference sequence). This CDR3 region has 16 residues. The CDR3: CASSRRSLAGVDEQYF. CDR3 nucleotides: TGTGCCAGCAGCAGAAGGAGTCTAGCGGGAGTTGACGAGCAGTACTTC.

The chain has TRBV14 and TRBJ1-2; 7 positions agree with TRBD1. Trimming took 2 bases from V and 6 from J; bases not matched to a gene: 12. This CDR3 region has 16 residues. CDR1 is SGHDN, CDR2 FVKESK, per germline. CDR3 sequence: CASSQFLGRQGDGYTF. CDR3 sequence (DNA): TGTGCCAGCAGCCAATTCTTGGGTCGACAGGGCGATGGCTACACCTTC.

This clone was seen more than once but under ten times. DNA for the CDR3: TGTGCCAGCATCAACGACCCGGGACTAGTATCCGAGCAGTACTTC. Protein sequence: CASINDPGLVSEQYF. The chain links TRBV7-2 to TRBJ2-7; the match to TRBD2 covers 8 bases. V shed 7 bases and J 6 bases; nucleotides not matched to a gene: 14. CDR3 length: 15 amino acids. CDR1 is SGHTA, CDR2 FQGNSA, per germline. Drawing the rest from reference TRBV7-2 and TRBJ2-7, the complete variable domain is GAGVSQSPSNKVTEKGKDVELRCDPISGHTALYWYRQSLGQGLEFLIYFQGNSAPDKSGLPSDRFSAERTGGSVSTLTIQRTQQEDSAVYLCASINDPGLVSEQYFGPGTRLTVT.

The chain recombines TRBV6-1 with TRBJ1-5; D remains ambiguous. Germline V gene sequence: CDR1 MNHNS, CDR2 SASEGT. The CDR3 totals 16 residues. V was pared by 4 bases and J by 5 bases, with 18 bases between. CDR3: CASSGGITINYQPQHF. The DNA for the CDR3 is TGTGCCAGCAGTGGAGGCATCACTATCAATTATCAGCCCCAGCATTTT.

The CDR3 reads CASSAGTGGYEQYF. In nucleotides, the CDR3 is TGTGCCAGCTCGGCCGGGACAGGGGGCTACGAGCAGTACTTC. The rearrangement joins TRBV6-6 to TRBJ2-7, with 11 bases lining up with TRBD1. Per the germline V gene, CDR1 is MNHNY and CDR2 is SVGAGI (reference sequence). The CDR3 runs to 14 residues. The V gene end was trimmed by 8 bases and the J gene end by 3 bases; junction bases not matched to a gene: 6.

The rearrangement joins TRBV2 to TRBJ2-7, with D perhaps matching TRBD2 (6 bases). Germline V gene sequence: CDR1 SNHLY, CDR2 FYNNEI. The length of the CDR3 is 14 residues. V dropped 11 bases and J dropped 3 bases, with 20 bases sitting between them. The CDR3 nucleotides are TGTGCCCGCTCAACGGGACTCGAGGGCTACGAGCAGTACTTC. This gives the protein CARSTGLEGYEQYF.

This rearrangement joins TRBV10-1 to TRBJ2-3; 12 nucleotides agree with TRBD2. The trim removed 2 bases at V and 0 bases at J, leaving 6 bases unmatched. This CDR3 contains 18 residues. CDR1 and CDR2 (germline): WNHNN, SYGVQD (reference sequence). CDR3 in DNA: TGCGCCAGCAGTGAGATGACTAGCGGGGGAGCTAGCACAGATACGCAGTATTTT. Protein sequence: CASSEMTSGGASTDTQYF.

The chain links TRBV6-4 to TRBJ2-1; TRBD2 might be the D (5 bases). V was clipped by 6 bases and J by 1 base, with 19 bases between them. The CDR3 consists of 17 residues. Germline V gene data show CDR1 as MRHNA and CDR2 as SNTAGT. This chain's CDR3 is CASSTEGPGVSYNEQFF. DNA for the CDR3: TGTGCCAGCAGCACCGAAGGTCCCGGGGTATCCTACAATGAGCAGTTCTTC.

The chain couples TRBV4-3 to TRBJ2-7; D gene uncertain. The CDR3 consists of 16 residues. Germline assignment: CDR1 LGHNA and CDR2 YSLEER. With 1 base removed from V and 2 bases from J, the gap between germline ends came to 15 bases. The CDR3 nucleotides read TGCGCCAGCAGCCAAGCCCCCAAAAGTAGAACCTACGAGCAGTACTTC. Translated: CASSQAPKSRTYEQYF.

In its sample, this clone was seen once. The chain recombines TRBV7-6 with TRBJ1-1; 11 bases align to TRBD1. J lost 4 bases, V lost 5 bases, and 6 bases had no gene match. Germline CDR1 reads SGHVS; CDR2 reads FNYEAQ. The CDR3 has 15 residues. The DNA for the CDR3 is TGTGCCAGCAGCCGGACAGGGGGCTGGGGCACTGAAGCTTTCTTT. Its translation is CASSRTGGWGTEAFF.

This clone appeared once. The chain joins TRBV30 to TRBJ1-5; 7 bases line up with TRBD1. This CDR3 contains 15 residues. J gave up 6 bases and V 3 bases, and 11 bases lay outside the gene matches. Germline values: CDR1 GTSNPN, CDR2 SVGIG (reference sequence). Here the CDR3 reads CAWRKKGAVGQPQHF. CDR3 in DNA: TGTGCCTGGAGAAAAAAGGGGGCAGTGGGTCAGCCCCAGCATTTT.

This chain uses TRBV7-2 with TRBJ2-1; D is unclear. This CDR3 region has 12 residues. Germline CDR1 reads SGHTA; CDR2 reads FQGNSA. V dropped 0 bases and J dropped 8 bases, with 5 bases sitting between them. CDR3 loop: CASSLARYEQFF. DNA for the CDR3: TGTGCCAGCAGCTTAGCCCGTTATGAGCAGTTCTTC.

The J gene is TRBJ2-2, the V gene TRBV7-9; no firm D call. Germline loops: CDR1 SEHNR, CDR2 FQNEAQ (reference sequence). CDR3 size: 13 residues. With 9 bases removed from V and 0 bases from J, the gap between germline ends came to 8 bases. In DNA, the CDR3 is TGTGCCAGAACAGATACGAACACCGGGGAGCTGTTTTTT. This gives the protein CARTDTNTGELFF.

In its sample, this clone was seen a few times. V usage is TRBV6-2 or TRBV6-3 and J usage is TRBJ2-1; no definite D call. There are 11 residues in the CDR3. Germline loops: CDR1 MNHEY, CDR2 SVGEGT. The germline V and J ends were trimmed by 5 bases and 8 bases, with 7 bases remaining between them. The CDR3 DNA reads as TGTGCCAGCAGTAAGATAGATGAGCAGTTCTTC. It is translated as CASSKIDEQFF.

This clone was recorded at least ten times. V and J are TRBV18 and TRBJ2-7; tentative D call: TRBD1 (5 bases). Trimming took off 5 bases at V and 3 bases at J, with 11 bases between the two ends. This CDR3 is 13 amino acids long. Germline V gene sequence: CDR1 KGHSH, CDR2 LQKENI. The CDR3 DNA follows: TGTGCCAGCTCAGAAACGCAGGGCTACGAGCAGTACTTC. As protein: CASSETQGYEQYF. The entire variable domain, with the rest obtained from reference TRBV18 and TRBJ2-7, is as follows: NAGVMQNPRHLVRRRGQEARLRCSPMKGHSHVYWYRQLPEEGLKFMVYLQKENIIDESGMPKERFSAEFPKEGPSILRIQQVVRGDSAAYFCASSETQGYEQYFGPGTRLTVT.

The chain is built from TRBV7-9 and TRBJ2-7; the D gene is possibly TRBD2 (5 bases). Trimming removed 5 bases from V and 2 bases from J, with 22 bases in between. CDR1 and CDR2 from the germline V gene are SEHNR and FQNEAQ (reference sequence). This CDR3 has 17 residues. CDR3 in DNA: TGTGCCAGCAGCGCTTCTTGGGTCCCCCGGGAAACCTACGAGCAGTACTTC. Translating it yields CASSASWVPRETYEQYF.

V gene TRBV7-3 combines with J gene TRBJ2-1; 8 nucleotides match TRBD2. V was clipped by 4 bases and J by 7 bases; unmatched bases: 0. The CDR3 runs 12 residues. Germline V gene sequence: CDR1 SGHTA, CDR2 FQGTGA. CDR3 in amino acids: CASSSGGNEQFF. CDR3 DNA sequence: TGTGCCAGCAGCTCGGGAGGGAATGAGCAGTTCTTC.

The genes are TRBV11-3 and TRBJ2-1; 11 positions match TRBD2. The junction had 4 bases not matched to a gene; V was cut back by 1 base and J by 8 bases. The CDR3 extends over 15 amino acids. The germline V gene has CDR1 SGHNT and CDR2 YENEEA. CDR3 amino acids: CASSLVGSGGDEQFF. DNA of the CDR3: TGTGCCAGCAGCTTAGTCGGTAGCGGGGGGGATGAGCAGTTCTTC.